The clone carrying this TCR beta chain has ten or more counts. The source of the sample is a study of T-cell reconstitution after alpha-beta-depleted transplantation in children. Library preparation (for TCRbeta) was performed with unique molecular identifiers. Via MiXCR, TCRdb re-called the PCR reads, giving one row per CDR3 protein. This table has fewer than 350,000 distinct CDR3 sequences, about 9.4% appearing once. J was trimmed by 4 bases and V by 1 base; bases with no gene match: 4. From germline, CDR1 is LGHDT and CDR2 YNNKEL (reference sequence). The CDR3 loop spans 15 amino acids. The sequences come from PBMCs, collected before TCRalphabeta/CD19-depleted stem cell transplant. The rearrangement links TRBV3-1 to TRBJ2-3, with 8 bases matching TRBD1. The sequence was obtained from a boy younger than two with acute myeloid leukemia, due to receive a stem cell transplant. CDR3 nucleotides: TGTGCCAGCAGCCAAGGGACAGGGTTCGCAGATACGCAGTATTTT. As protein: CASSQGTGFADTQYF.